This TCR beta chain was obtained from a study of cytomegalovirus exposure and HLA in healthy donors. Trimming left V 4 bases short and J 5 bases short, with 12 bases between. The CDR3 is 13 residues long. CDR1 and CDR2 (germline): LNHDA, SQIVND (reference sequence). Use of 60 Vbeta and 13 Jbeta primers characterized the PCR. TCRdb's copy holds only in-frame clones and misses some; the assay was immunoSEQ multiplex PCR. The table has 150,000 to 200,000 clones, 75% to 90% seen once. This clonotype was sampled from a man between 18 and 29 years old in good health and CMV-seropositive. The chain links TRBV19 to TRBJ2-7, with a tentative D call TRBD1 (6 bases). Input material: PBMCs. The CDR3 DNA reads TGTGCCAGTAGTACAACAGGGATCGACGAGCAGTACTTC. Protein product: CASSTTGIDEQYF. The full variable domain, completed using reference TRBV19 and TRBJ2-7, is DGGITQSPKYLFRKEGQNVTLSCEQNLNHDAMYWYRQDPGQGLRLIYYSQIVNDFQKGDIAEGYSVSREKKESFPLTVTSAQKNPTAFYLCASSTTGIDEQYFGPGTRLTVT.